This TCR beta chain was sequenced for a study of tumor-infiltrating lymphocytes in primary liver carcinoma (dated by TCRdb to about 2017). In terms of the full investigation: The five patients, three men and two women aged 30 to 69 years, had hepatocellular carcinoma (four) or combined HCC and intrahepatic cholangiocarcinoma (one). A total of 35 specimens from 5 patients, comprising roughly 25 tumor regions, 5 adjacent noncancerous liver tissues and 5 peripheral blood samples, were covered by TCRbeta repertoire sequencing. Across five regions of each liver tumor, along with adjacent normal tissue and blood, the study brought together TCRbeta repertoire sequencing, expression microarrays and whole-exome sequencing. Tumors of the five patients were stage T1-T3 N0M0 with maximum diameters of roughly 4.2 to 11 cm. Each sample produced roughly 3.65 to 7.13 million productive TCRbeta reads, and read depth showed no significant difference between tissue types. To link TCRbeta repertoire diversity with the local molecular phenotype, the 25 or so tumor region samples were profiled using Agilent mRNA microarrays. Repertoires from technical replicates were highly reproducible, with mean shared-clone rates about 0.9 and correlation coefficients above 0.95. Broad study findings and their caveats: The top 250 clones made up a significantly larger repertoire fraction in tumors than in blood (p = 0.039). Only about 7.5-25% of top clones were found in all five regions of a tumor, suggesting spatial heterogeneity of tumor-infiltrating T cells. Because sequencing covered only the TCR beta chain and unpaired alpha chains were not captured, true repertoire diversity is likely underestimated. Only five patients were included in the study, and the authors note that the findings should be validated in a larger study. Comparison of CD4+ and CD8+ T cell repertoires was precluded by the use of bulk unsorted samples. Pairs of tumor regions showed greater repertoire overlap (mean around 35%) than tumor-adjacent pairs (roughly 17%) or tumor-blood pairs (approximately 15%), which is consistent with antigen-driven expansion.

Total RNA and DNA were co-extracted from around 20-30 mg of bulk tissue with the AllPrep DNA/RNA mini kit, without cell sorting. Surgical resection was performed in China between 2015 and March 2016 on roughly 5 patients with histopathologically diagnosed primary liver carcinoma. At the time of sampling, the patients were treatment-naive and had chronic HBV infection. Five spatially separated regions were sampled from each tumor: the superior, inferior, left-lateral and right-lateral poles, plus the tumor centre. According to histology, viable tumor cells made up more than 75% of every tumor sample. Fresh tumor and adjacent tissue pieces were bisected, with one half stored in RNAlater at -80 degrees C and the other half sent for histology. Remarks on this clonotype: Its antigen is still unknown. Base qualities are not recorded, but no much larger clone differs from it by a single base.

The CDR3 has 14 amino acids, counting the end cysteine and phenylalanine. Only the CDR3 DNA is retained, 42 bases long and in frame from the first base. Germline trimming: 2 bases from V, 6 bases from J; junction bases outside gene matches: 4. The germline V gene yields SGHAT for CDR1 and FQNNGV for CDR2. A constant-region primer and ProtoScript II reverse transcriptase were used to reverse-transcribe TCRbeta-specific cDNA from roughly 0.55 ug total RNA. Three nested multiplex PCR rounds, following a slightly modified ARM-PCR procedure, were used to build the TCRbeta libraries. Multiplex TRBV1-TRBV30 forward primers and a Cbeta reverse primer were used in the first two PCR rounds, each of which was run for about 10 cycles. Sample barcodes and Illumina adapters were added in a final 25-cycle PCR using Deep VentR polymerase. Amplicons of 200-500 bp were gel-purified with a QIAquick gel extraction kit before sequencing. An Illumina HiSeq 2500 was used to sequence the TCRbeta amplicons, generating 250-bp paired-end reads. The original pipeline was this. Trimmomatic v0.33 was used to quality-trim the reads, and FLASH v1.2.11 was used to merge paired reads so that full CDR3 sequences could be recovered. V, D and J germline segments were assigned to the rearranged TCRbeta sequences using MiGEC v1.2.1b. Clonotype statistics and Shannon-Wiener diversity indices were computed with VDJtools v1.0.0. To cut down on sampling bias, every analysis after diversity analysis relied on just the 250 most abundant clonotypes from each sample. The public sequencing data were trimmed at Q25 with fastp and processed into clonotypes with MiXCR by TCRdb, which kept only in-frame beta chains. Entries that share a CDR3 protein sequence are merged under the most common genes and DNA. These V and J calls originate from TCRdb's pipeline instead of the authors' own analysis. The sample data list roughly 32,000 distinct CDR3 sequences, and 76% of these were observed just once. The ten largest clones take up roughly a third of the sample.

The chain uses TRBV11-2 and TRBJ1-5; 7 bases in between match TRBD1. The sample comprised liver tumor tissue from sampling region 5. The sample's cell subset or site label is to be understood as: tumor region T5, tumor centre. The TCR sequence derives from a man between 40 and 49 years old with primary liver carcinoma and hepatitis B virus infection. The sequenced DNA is TGTGCCAGCAGCTTAAGGGGGCTCGGTCAGCCCCAGCATTTT. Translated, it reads CASSLRGLGQPQHF.